These 6 T cell receptor beta chains share one sample of origin, sequenced in a study of T-cell memory formation after mild COVID-19. TCRdb re-called the 5' RACE reads through MiXCR, storing one row per CDR3 protein. The sample lists under 200,000 distinct CDR3 sequences; around 10% were seen once. The sequenced sample consisted of PBMCs or a T cell subset sorted from them (not recorded which). All receptors come from a man in his late teens or twenties who had mild COVID-19 (a few samples of this study predate the infection). Cell type and time point are not known.

This clonotype was found a few times. The chain is built from TRBV15 and TRBJ2-7; D not certain. Germline CDR1 and CDR2: LNHNV and YYDKDF (reference sequence). The length of the CDR3 is 14 residues. V lost 0 bases and J 5 bases, leaving 11 bases between the germline ends. CDR3 amino acids: CATSREARSHEQYF. The CDR3 nucleotides are TGTGCCACCAGCAGAGAAGCCCGAAGCCACGAGCAGTACTTC.

This chain connects TRBV7-9 to TRBJ2-3, with D perhaps matching TRBD1 (5 bases). The V end lost 10 bases, the J end lost 7 bases, and 12 bases lay between the germline ends. Germline V lookup: CDR1 SEHNR, CDR2 FQNEAQ (reference sequence). The CDR3 is made up of 11 amino acids. The CDR3 protein is CAIPTVYTQYF. In DNA, the CDR3 is TGTGCCATTCCGACAGTCTATACGCAGTATTTT. Full variable domain (remainder filled in from reference TRBV7-9 and TRBJ2-3): DTGVSQNPRHKITKRGQNVTFRCDPISEHNRLYWYRQTLGQGPEFLTYFQNEAQLEKSRLLSDRFSAERPKGSFSTLEIQRTEQGDSAMYLCAIPTVYTQYFGPGTRLTVL.

This chain joins TRBV15 and TRBJ2-3, with D tentatively TRBD2 (6 bases). The CDR3 is made up of 16 amino acids. With 0 bases removed from V and 5 bases from J, the gap between germline ends came to 15 bases. Germline assignment: CDR1 LNHNV and CDR2 YYDKDF (reference sequence). Written as DNA, the CDR3 is TGTGCCACCAGCAGAGATGGGGCGGGGTACAAAGATACGCAGTATTTT. Translating gives CATSRDGAGYKDTQYF.

This clonotype has only one observation. The CDR3 DNA reads TGTGCCAGCGGCGGGAACGCCGGGGGCGGGGAGCTGTTTTTT. It specifies CASGGNAGGGELFF. The chain links TRBV7-2 to TRBJ2-2; D may be TRBD2 (6 bases). CDR1 and CDR2 (germline): SGHTA, FQGNSA. Trimming cost V 8 bases and J 7 bases, with 17 bases left between them. The CDR3 loop spans 14 amino acids.

This clonotype has a count of ten or more. The chain recombines TRBV20-1 with TRBJ2-1; D is undetermined. The germline CDR1 and CDR2 sequences are DFQATT and SNEGSKA (reference sequence). The CDR3 contains 11 residues. The V gene lost 5 bases and the J gene lost 8 bases, with 10 bases spanning the gap. The CDR3: CSAAGRDEQFF. Written as DNA, the CDR3 is TGCAGTGCTGCCGGGCGTGATGAGCAGTTCTTC.

There are a few counts of this clonotype. V usage is TRBV4-1 and J usage is TRBJ2-3; 11 bases agree with TRBD2. Germline assignment: CDR1 MGHRA and CDR2 YSYEKL. Germline trimming cut 1 base from V and 4 bases from J; bases unmatched to any gene: 4. There are 16 residues in the CDR3. The DNA of the CDR3 is TGCGCCAGCAGCCAAGTCATAGCGGGGGGGGCAGATACGCAGTATTTT. This encodes CASSQVIAGGADTQYF.